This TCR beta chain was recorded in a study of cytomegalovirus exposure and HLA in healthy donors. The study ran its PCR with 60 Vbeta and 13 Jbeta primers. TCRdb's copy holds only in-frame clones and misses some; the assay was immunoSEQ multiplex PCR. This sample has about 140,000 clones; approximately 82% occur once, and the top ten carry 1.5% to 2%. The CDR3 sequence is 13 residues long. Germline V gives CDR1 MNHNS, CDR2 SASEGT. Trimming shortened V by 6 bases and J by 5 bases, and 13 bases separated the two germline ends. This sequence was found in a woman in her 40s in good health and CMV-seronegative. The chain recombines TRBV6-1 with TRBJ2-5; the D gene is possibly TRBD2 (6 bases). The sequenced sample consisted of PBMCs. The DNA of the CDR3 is TGTGCCAGCAGGGAGGGCCGGGAGGAGACCCAGTACTTC. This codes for CASREGREETQYF.